These 27 T cell receptor beta chains were sequenced from one sample in a study of blood T cells in healthy people across ages. Primed by a sample-barcoded 5' primer and a J-beta primer mix, a second PCR proceeded for about 6 to 11 cycles. TCRdb passed the 5' RACE reads through MiXCR, listing each CDR3 protein once. The sample includes over a million distinct CDR3 sequences, over 35% seen only once; the top ten take approximately 17%. Material for sequencing was blood. These receptors were collected from a woman between 55 and 75 years old in good health.

A few counts support this clonotype. CDR3 sequence: CASSLRQKGEEKLFF. DNA for the CDR3: TGTGCCAGCAGCTTACGACAGAAAGGAGAGGAAAAACTGTTTTTT. V and J are TRBV13 and TRBJ1-4, with D possibly being TRBD1 (5 bases). The CDR3 has 15 amino acids. Germline CDR1 PRHDT, CDR2 FYEKMQ (reference sequence). The V gene lost 2 bases and the J gene lost 8 bases, with 15 bases spanning the gap.

The chain is built from TRBV20-1 and TRBJ2-1; 7 nucleotides agree with TRBD2. This CDR3 contains 14 residues. Losses at the gene ends were 3 bases for V and 10 bases for J; bases not matched to a gene: 12. Germline V gene data show CDR1 as DFQATT and CDR2 as SNEGSKA (reference sequence). CDR3: CSARAGTTFGEQFF. The CDR3 nucleotides are TGCAGTGCTAGGGCCGGGACTACCTTCGGGGAGCAGTTCTTC.

For the CDR3, the DNA is TGTGCCATCAGTGAAAACAGGAGACTAGCGGGAATATGGGAGCAGTTCTTC. Its translation: CAISENRRLAGIWEQFF. This chain links TRBV10-3 with TRBJ2-1, with 11 bases aligning to TRBD2. V was clipped by 3 bases and J by 10 bases; unmatched bases: 14. CDR3 size: 17 residues. The V gene's germline CDR1 is ENHRY and CDR2 SYGVKD.

The chain uses TRBV20-1 and TRBJ2-5; 10 bases map to TRBD1. Germline CDR1 reads DFQATT; CDR2 reads SNEGSKA (reference sequence). Trimming cost V 3 bases and J 11 bases; bases outside gene matches: 12. The length of the CDR3 is 14 residues. CDR3: CSASVDRGLLRQYF. CDR3 bases: TGCAGTGCTAGTGTAGACAGGGGGCTTCTCCGGCAGTACTTC.

This rearrangement joins TRBV11-2 to TRBJ2-7; TRBD2 matches at 14 bases. The CDR3 has 14 residues. From germline, CDR1 is SGHAT and CDR2 FQNNGV. V shed 8 bases and J 5 bases; nucleotides not matched to a gene: 5. CDR3 loop: CASRLAGGINEQYF. In DNA form, the CDR3 reads TGTGCCAGCCGACTAGCGGGAGGGATAAACGAGCAGTACTTC.

This rearrangement joins TRBV3-1 to TRBJ2-5; weak D call: TRBD1 (5 bases). V lost 0 bases and J lost 9, with 8 bases in between. The CDR3 consists of 12 residues. CDR1 and CDR2 from the germline V gene are LGHDT and YNNKEL (reference sequence). CDR3 loop: CASSQDKGSQYF. The CDR3 nucleotides are TGTGCCAGCAGCCAAGATAAGGGGTCCCAGTACTTC.

The CDR3 nucleotides read TGTGCCAGCAGTTTAACGGCTAGGAGGACCTACGAGCAGTACTTC. Protein: CASSLTARRTYEQYF. This chain connects TRBV27 to TRBJ2-7; D is possibly TRBD2 (5 bases). The CDR3 runs 15 residues. The V and J ends lost 2 bases and 2 bases respectively, with 13 bases between them. Germline CDR1 MNHEY, CDR2 SMNVEV (reference sequence).

J is TRBJ2-5 and V is TRBV20-1, with TRBD2 matching over 10 bases. This CDR3 has 14 amino acids. From germline, CDR1 is DFQATT and CDR2 SNEGSKA (reference sequence). The V segment lost 1 base and the J segment 4 bases; nucleotides outside the gene matches: 3. CDR3 in amino acids: CSARGLAGAETQYF. In DNA, the CDR3 is TGCAGTGCTAGAGGGCTAGCGGGAGCAGAGACCCAGTACTTC.

This clonotype has only a few counts. This rearrangement joins TRBV20-1 to TRBJ2-1; the D is unclear. The CDR3 is 12 amino acids. The germline V gene encodes CDR1 DFQATT and CDR2 SNEGSKA (reference sequence). V gave up 8 bases and J gave up 5 bases, with 13 bases separating them. CDR3 DNA sequence: TGCAGTATCGATACAGTCAACAATGAGCAGTTCTTC. Its protein product is CSIDTVNNEQFF.

The gene calls are TRBV5-1 and TRBJ2-1; D gene unclear. Per germline, CDR1 SGHRS and CDR2 YFSETQ. The CDR3 length is 13 residues. V lost 0 bases and J lost 10, with 11 bases in between. The CDR3 protein is CASSLAGSPEQFF. The CDR3 DNA sequence: TGCGCCAGCAGCTTGGCCGGGTCTCCCGAGCAGTTCTTC.

This clonotype was seen a handful of times. The chain couples TRBV12-3 or TRBV12-4 to TRBJ2-1; D is perhaps TRBD1 (7 bases). V lost 3 bases, J lost 5 bases, and 14 bases lay in between. The length of the CDR3 is 15 residues. The CDR3 nucleotides read TGTGCCAGCAGTTTCCCAGGGGGGTTTAACAATGAGCAGTTCTTC. Protein sequence: CASSFPGGFNNEQFF.

This rearrangement joins TRBV5-6 to TRBJ2-7; D may be TRBD2 (5 bases). The germline V gene encodes CDR1 SGHDT and CDR2 YYEEEE. The V end lost 0 bases, the J end lost 2 bases, and 9 bases lay between the germline ends. The CDR3 has 14 residues. The CDR3: CASSLGGEPYEQYF. Here the CDR3 DNA reads TGTGCCAGCAGCTTGGGTGGGGAGCCCTACGAGCAGTACTTC.

Concerning this clonotype itself: Compared with germline, one end of the junction differs, possibly owing to a read error. The chain links TRBV5-1 to TRBJ1-4; D remains ambiguous. The CDR3 totals 12 residues. Germline V gene sequence: CDR1 SGHRS, CDR2 YFSETQ. CDR3 sequence reads: CASSLDGEKGFF. The CDR3, as DNA: TGCGCCAGCAGTTTGGATGGCGAAAAGGGGTTTTTT.

As to this clonotype: The DNA is omitted, as the CDR3 cannot be located on it reliably, and the CDR3 follows TCRdb's listing. The J gene is TRBJ2-1, the V gene TRBV12-1; TRBD1 is the table's D call, not checked against the DNA. TRBV12-1 is a documented pseudogene. Inclusive of both ends, the CDR3 amounts to 13 amino acids. The CDR3 protein is CASSFASGNEQFF.

This clonotype has a handful of counts. The chain links TRBV27 to TRBJ2-3, with 7 positions matching TRBD1. Germline lookup yields CDR1 MNHEY and CDR2 SMNVEV (reference sequence). The CDR3 loop spans 15 amino acids. V shed 7 bases and J 5 bases; nucleotides not matched to a gene: 12. CDR3 region: CASTQLQGVVDTQYF. The CDR3 bases are TGTGCCAGCACCCAACTTCAGGGGGTGGTAGATACGCAGTATTTT.

The chain uses TRBV4-2 and TRBJ1-1; TRBD1 matches at 9 bases. This CDR3 has 14 amino acids. With V trimmed by 2 bases and J by 5 bases, 3 bases remained unmatched. From germline, CDR1 is LGHNA and CDR2 YNFKEQ. The CDR3 reads CASSQWTGVTEAFF. In DNA, the CDR3 is TGTGCCAGCAGCCAATGGACAGGGGTAACTGAAGCTTTCTTT.

The chain couples TRBV3-1 to TRBJ2-7, with D hard to call. Per germline, CDR1 LGHDT and CDR2 YNNKEL (reference sequence). The CDR3 sequence is 13 residues long. With 2 bases removed from V and 0 bases from J, the gap between germline ends came to 5 bases. The CDR3 loop is CASSQSFSYEQYF. CDR3 nucleotide sequence: TGTGCCAGCAGCCAAAGCTTCTCCTACGAGCAGTACTTC.

V and J are TRBV9 and TRBJ2-1; D is unclear. The CDR3 runs 12 residues. Trimming stripped 0 bases from V and 5 bases from J, with 3 bases between. Germline V gene data show CDR1 as SGDLS and CDR2 as YYNGEE. The CDR3: CASSVDDNEQFF. The DNA for the CDR3 is TGTGCCAGCAGCGTAGATGACAATGAGCAGTTCTTC.

This clonotype has a handful of counts. J is TRBJ2-7 and V is TRBV4-2; 15 bases are a match to TRBD2. Germline V gene sequence: CDR1 LGHNA, CDR2 YNFKEQ. The CDR3 runs 16 residues. After removal of 4 bases from V and 4 bases from J, the junction contained 5 bases not matched to a gene. CDR3 in amino acids: CASSPWTSGGVYEQYF. The CDR3 nucleotides are TGTGCCAGCAGCCCGTGGACTAGCGGGGGGGTTTACGAGCAGTACTTC.

This chain joins TRBV7-2 and TRBJ1-2, with D uncertain. Trimming shortened V by 3 bases and J by 5 bases, and 10 bases separated the two germline ends. The CDR3 consists of 13 residues. Germline assignment: CDR1 SGHTA and CDR2 FQGNSA. The CDR3, as DNA: TGTGCCAGCAGCTTCCGACGACTATATGGCTACACCTTC. Amino acid sequence: CASSFRRLYGYTF.

The rearrangement joins TRBV30 to TRBJ2-7, with TRBD1 matching over 7 bases. The length of the CDR3 is 15 residues. The germline gives CDR1 GTSNPN, CDR2 SVGIG (reference sequence). V dropped 5 bases and J dropped 5; count of bases not matched to a gene: 15. The CDR3 DNA reads TGTGCCTGGGATCGAAGCCGGACAGGAGCCAACGAGCAGTACTTC. Encoded protein: CAWDRSRTGANEQYF.

The chain is built from TRBV7-8 and TRBJ1-2; perhaps TRBD1 as D (6 bases). This CDR3 comprises 15 residues. V lost 5 bases and J 3 bases, leaving 16 bases between the germline ends. Germline-derived CDR1 and CDR2 are SGHVS and FQNEAQ. The DNA for the CDR3 is TGTGCCAGCAGCCACAGGGTTTTACGCGACTATGGCTACACCTTC. Translated, it gives CASSHRVLRDYGYTF.

V usage is TRBV6-2 or TRBV6-3 and J usage is TRBJ2-1; no definite D call. The J call is in doubt because the DNA end fits TRBJ2-7 better. Per germline, CDR1 MNHEY and CDR2 SVGEGT. The CDR3 has 12 residues. CDR3: CASSYIRNEQYF. The CDR3 nucleotides are TGTGCCAGCAGTTACATCCGCAATGAGCAGTACTTC.

The J gene is TRBJ2-1, the V gene TRBV29-1; D gene uncertain. This CDR3 is built from 11 residues. Germline values: CDR1 SQVTM, CDR2 ANQGSEA. The V gene lost 5 bases and the J gene lost 4 bases, with 6 bases spanning the gap. CDR3 nucleotide sequence: TGCAGCGTTAGCTATTACAATGAGCAGTTCTTC. It encodes CSVSYYNEQFF.

The rearrangement joins TRBV7-6 to TRBJ1-5, with 11 bases matching TRBD1. CDR1 and CDR2 from the germline V gene are SGHVS and FNYEAQ. CDR3 length: 16 residues. The J segment lost 3 bases and the V segment lost 5 bases, leaving 6 bases of the junction unmatched. The CDR3 here is CASSLGTGGINQPQHF. As DNA, the CDR3 is TGTGCCAGCAGCCTAGGGACAGGGGGGATCAATCAGCCCCAGCATTTT.

As regards this clonotype: The junction departs from germline at one end; a sequencing error may be responsible. This sequence joins TRBV6-1 and TRBJ1-2, with D perhaps TRBD1 (6 bases). Germline lookup yields CDR1 MNHNS and CDR2 SASEGT. The CDR3 consists of 14 residues. The CDR3 sequence: CASSLQGQTYGCTF. The CDR3 nucleotides read TGTGCCAGCAGTCTCCAGGGACAAACCTATGGCTGCACCTTC.

The chain couples TRBV20-1 to TRBJ2-4, with D maybe TRBD1 (6 bases). The CDR3 is 13 residues long. Trimming shortened V by 4 bases and J by 9 bases, and 16 bases separated the two germline ends. Germline V gene data show CDR1 as DFQATT and CDR2 as SNEGSKA (reference sequence). CDR3 residues: CSAISGDDGIQYF. The CDR3 bases are TGCAGTGCTATATCAGGGGACGACGGCATTCAGTACTTC.